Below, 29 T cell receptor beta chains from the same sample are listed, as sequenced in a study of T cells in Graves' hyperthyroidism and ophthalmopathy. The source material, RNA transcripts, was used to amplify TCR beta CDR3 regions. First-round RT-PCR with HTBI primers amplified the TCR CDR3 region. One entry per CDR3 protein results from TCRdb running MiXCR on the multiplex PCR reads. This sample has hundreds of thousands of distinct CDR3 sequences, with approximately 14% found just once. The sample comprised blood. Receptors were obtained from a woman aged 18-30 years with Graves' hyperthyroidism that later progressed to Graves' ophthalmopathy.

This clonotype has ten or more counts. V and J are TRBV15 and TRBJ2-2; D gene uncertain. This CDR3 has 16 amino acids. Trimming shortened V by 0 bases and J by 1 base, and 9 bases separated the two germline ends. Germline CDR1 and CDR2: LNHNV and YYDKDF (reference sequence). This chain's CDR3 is CATSREGQENTGELFF. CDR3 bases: TGTGCCACCAGCAGAGAAGGTCAGGAGAACACCGGGGAGCTGTTTTTT.

The CDR3 DNA is TGCAGTGCTTGGACCTCGGTGTATGGCTACACCTTC. This gives the protein CSAWTSVYGYTF. V is TRBV20-1 and J is TRBJ1-2; D remains unclear. The germline V gene encodes CDR1 DFQATT and CDR2 SNEGSKA (reference sequence). This CDR3 is 12 amino acids long. The V end was cut by 5 bases, the J end by 5 bases, with 12 bases between.

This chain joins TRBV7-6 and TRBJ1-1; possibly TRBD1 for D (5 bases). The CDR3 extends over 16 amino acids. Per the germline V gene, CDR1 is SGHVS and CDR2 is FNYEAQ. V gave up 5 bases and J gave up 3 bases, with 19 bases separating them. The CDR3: CASSPQEGLWYTEAFF. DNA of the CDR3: TGTGCCAGCAGCCCCCAGGAGGGGCTATGGTACACTGAAGCTTTCTTT.

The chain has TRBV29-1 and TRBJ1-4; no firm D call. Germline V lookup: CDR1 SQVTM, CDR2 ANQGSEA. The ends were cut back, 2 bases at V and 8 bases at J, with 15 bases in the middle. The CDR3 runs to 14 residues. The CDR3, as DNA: TGCAGCGTTGAATCGGGGAGCGACCGGGAAAAACTGTTTTTT. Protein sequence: CSVESGSDREKLFF. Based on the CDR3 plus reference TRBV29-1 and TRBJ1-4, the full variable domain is SAVISQKPSRDICQRGTSLTIQCQVDSQVTMMFWYRQQPGQSLTLIATANQGSEATYESGFVIDKFPISRPNLTFSTLTVSNMSPEDSSIYLCSVESGSDREKLFFGSGTQLSVL.

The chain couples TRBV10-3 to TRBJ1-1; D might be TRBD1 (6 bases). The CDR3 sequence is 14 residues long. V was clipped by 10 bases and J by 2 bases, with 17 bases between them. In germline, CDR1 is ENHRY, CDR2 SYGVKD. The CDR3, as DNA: TGTGCCACCTCCCAGGGGACACTAAACACTGAAGCTTTCTTT. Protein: CATSQGTLNTEAFF.

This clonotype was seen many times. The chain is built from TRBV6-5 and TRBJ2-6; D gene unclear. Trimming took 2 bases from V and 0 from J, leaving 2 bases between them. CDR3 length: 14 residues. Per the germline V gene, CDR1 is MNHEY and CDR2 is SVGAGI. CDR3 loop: CASSYSSGANVLTF. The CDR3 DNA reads TGTGCCAGCAGTTACAGCTCTGGGGCCAACGTCCTGACTTTC.

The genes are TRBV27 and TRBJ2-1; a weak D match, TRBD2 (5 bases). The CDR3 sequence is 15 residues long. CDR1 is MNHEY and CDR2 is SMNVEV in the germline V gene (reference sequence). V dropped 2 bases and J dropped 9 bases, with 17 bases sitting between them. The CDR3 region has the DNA TGTGCCAGCAGTTTAACGGGGTTTGATTACGGTGAGCAGTTCTTC. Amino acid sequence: CASSLTGFDYGEQFF.

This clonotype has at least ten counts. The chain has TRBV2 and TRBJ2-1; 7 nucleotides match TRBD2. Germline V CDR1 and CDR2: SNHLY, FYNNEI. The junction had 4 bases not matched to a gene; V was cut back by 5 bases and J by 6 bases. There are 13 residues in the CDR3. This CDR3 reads CASSKREINEQFF. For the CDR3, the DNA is TGTGCCAGCAGTAAGCGGGAAATCAATGAGCAGTTCTTC.

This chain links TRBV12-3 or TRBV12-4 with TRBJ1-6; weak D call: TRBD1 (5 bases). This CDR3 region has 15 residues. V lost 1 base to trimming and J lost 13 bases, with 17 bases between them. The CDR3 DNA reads TGTGCCAGCAGTTTAGGAGCAGGGCAAGAATGGCCCCTCCACTTT. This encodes CASSLGAGQEWPLHF.

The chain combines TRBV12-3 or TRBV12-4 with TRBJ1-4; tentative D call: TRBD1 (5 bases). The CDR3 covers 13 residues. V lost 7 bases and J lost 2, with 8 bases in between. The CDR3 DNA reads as TGTGCCAGCACCGGGGGTACTAATGAAAAACTGTTTTTT. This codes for CASTGGTNEKLFF.

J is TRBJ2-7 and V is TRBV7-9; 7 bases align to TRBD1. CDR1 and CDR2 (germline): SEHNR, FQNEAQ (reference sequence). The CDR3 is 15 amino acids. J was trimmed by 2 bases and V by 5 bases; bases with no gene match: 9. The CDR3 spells CASSPWDSHTYEQYF. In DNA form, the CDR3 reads TGTGCCAGCAGCCCCTGGGACAGCCATACCTACGAGCAGTACTTC.

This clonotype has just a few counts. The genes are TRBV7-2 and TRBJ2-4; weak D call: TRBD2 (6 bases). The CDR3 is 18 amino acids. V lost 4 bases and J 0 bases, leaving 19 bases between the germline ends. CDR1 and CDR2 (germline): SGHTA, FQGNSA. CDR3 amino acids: CASSSLGPAGLAKNIQYF. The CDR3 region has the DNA TGTGCCAGCAGCTCATTGGGCCCGGCGGGACTAGCCAAAAACATTCAGTACTTC.

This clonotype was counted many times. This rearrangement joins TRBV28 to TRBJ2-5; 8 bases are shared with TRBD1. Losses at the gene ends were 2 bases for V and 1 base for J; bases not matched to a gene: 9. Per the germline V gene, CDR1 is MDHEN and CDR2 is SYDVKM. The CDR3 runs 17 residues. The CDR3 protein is CASSLPPWTGLQETQYF. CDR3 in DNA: TGTGCCAGCAGTTTACCCCCCTGGACAGGGCTCCAAGAGACCCAGTACTTC.

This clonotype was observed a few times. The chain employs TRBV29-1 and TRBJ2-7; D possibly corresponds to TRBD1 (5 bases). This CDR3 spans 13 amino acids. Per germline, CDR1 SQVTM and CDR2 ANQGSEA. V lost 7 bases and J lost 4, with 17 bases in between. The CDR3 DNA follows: TGCAGCGCTCTGACAGAAAGGGGTTACGAGCAGTACTTC. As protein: CSALTERGYEQYF.

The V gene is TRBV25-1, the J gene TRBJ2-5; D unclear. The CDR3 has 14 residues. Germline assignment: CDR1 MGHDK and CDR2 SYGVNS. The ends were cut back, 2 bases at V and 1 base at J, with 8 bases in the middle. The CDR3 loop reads CASSEAGAQETQYF. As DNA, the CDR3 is TGTGCCAGCAGTGAAGCAGGAGCCCAAGAGACCCAGTACTTC.

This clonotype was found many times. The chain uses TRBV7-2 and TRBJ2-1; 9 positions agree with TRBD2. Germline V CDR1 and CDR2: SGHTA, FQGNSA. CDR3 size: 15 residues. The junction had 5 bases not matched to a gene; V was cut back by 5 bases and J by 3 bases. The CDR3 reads CASSRSSGVYNEQFF. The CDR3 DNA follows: TGTGCCAGCAGCCGTTCTAGCGGGGTCTACAATGAGCAGTTCTTC.

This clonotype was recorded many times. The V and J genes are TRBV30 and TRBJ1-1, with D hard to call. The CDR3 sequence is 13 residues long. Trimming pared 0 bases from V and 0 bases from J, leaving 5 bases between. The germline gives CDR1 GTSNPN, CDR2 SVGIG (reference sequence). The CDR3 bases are TGTGCCTGGAGTGTTAGTATGAACACTGAAGCTTTCTTT. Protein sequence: CAWSVSMNTEAFF.

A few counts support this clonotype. CDR3 in amino acids: CASSWAAEQFF. CDR3 nucleotides: TGTGCCAGCAGTTGGGCGGCTGAGCAGTTCTTC. The gene calls are TRBV6-1 and TRBJ2-1, with unresolved D. Trimming cost V 5 bases and J 9 bases, with 8 bases left between them. Looked up from germline, CDR1 is MNHNS and CDR2 is SASEGT. The CDR3 extends over 11 amino acids.

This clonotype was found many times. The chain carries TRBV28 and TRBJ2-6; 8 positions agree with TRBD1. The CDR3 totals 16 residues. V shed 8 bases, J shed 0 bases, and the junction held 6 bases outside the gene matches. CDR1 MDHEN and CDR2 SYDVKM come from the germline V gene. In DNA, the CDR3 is TGTGCCAGCGGTCGGGACAGGTTCTCTGGGGCCAACGTCCTGACTTTC. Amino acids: CASGRDRFSGANVLTF. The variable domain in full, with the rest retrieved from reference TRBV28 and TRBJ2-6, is DVKVTQSSRYLVKRTGEKVFLECVQDMDHENMFWYRQDPGLGLRLIYFSYDVKMKEKGDIPEGYSVSREKKERFSLILESASTNQTSMYLCASGRDRFSGANVLTFGAGSRLTVL.

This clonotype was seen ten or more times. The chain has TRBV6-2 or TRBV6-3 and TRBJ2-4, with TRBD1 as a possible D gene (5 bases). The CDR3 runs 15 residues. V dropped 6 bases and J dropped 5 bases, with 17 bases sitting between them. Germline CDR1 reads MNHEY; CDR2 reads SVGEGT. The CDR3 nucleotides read TGTGCCAGCAGCCGCGACGGACAAGGGGAAAACATTCAGTACTTC. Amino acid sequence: CASSRDGQGENIQYF.

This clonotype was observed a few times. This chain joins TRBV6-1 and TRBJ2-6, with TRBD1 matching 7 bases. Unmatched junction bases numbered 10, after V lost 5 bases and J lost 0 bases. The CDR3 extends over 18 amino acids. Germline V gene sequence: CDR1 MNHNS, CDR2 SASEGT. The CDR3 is CASSSQGTVSSGANVLTF. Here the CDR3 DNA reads TGTGCCAGCAGTTCCCAAGGGACAGTCAGCTCTGGGGCCAACGTCCTGACTTTC.

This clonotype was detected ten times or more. Here the CDR3 reads CASSLFWGVRTDTQYF. In nucleotides, the CDR3 is TGTGCCAGCAGTTTATTCTGGGGGGTACGGACAGATACGCAGTATTTT. V gene TRBV28 combines with J gene TRBJ2-3, with D tentatively TRBD2 (6 bases). Germline V gene data show CDR1 as MDHEN and CDR2 as SYDVKM. The CDR3 runs to 16 residues. The V end lost 1 base, the J end lost 3 bases, and 14 bases lay between the germline ends. The full variable domain, its missing parts supplied by reference TRBV28 and TRBJ2-3, is DVKVTQSSRYLVKRTGEKVFLECVQDMDHENMFWYRQDPGLGLRLIYFSYDVKMKEKGDIPEGYSVSREKKERFSLILESASTNQTSMYLCASSLFWGVRTDTQYFGPGTRLTVL.

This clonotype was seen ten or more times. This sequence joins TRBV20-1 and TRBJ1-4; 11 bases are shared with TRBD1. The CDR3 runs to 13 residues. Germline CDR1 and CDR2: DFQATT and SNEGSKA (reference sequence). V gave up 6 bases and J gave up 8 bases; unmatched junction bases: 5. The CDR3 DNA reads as TGCAGTGCCCGGACAGGGGGCAAAGAAAAACTGTTTTTT. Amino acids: CSARTGGKEKLFF.

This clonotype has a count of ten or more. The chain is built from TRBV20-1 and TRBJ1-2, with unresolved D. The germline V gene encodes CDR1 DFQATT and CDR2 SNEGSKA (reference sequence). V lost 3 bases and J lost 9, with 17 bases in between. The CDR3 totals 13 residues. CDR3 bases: TGCAGTGCTAGTCACCGAAGGGCTCTGAGCTACACCTTC. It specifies CSASHRRALSYTF.

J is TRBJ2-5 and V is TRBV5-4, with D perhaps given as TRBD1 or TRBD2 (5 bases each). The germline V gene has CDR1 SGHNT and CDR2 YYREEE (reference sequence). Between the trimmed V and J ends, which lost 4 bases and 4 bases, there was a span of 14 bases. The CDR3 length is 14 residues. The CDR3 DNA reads TGTGCCAGCAGCCCCGAGGGGTGGGGAGAGACCCAGTACTTC. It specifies CASSPEGWGETQYF. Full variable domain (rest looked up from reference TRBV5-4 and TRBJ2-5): ETGVTQSPTHLIKTRGQQVTLRCSSQSGHNTVSWYQQALGQGPQFIFQYYREEENGRGNFPPRFSGLQFPNYSSELNVNALELDDSALYLCASSPEGWGETQYFGPGTRLLVL.

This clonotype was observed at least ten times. The CDR3 nucleotides are TGTGCCAGCAGCTCCGGGACGGACCACAATGAGCAGTTCTTC. Translation gives CASSSGTDHNEQFF. The chain has TRBV7-2 and TRBJ2-1; D may be TRBD1 or TRBD2 (5 bases each). CDR1 is SGHTA, CDR2 FQGNSA, per germline. The germline V and J ends were trimmed by 4 bases and 5 bases, with 12 bases remaining between them. The CDR3 has 14 residues.

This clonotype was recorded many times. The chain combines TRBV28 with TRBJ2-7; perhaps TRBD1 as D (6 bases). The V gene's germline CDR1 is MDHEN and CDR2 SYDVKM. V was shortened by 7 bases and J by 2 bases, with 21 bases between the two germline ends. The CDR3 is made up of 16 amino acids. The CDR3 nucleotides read TGTGCCAGCACGATAATGACAGGCGCCGGGCCCTACGAGCAGTACTTC. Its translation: CASTIMTGAGPYEQYF.

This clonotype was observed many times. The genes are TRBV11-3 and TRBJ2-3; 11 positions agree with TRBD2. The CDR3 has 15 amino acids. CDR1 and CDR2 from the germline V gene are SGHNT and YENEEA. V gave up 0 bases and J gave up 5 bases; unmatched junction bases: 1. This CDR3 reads CASSLDGLAGDTQYF. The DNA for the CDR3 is TGTGCCAGCAGCTTAGATGGACTAGCGGGAGATACGCAGTATTTT.

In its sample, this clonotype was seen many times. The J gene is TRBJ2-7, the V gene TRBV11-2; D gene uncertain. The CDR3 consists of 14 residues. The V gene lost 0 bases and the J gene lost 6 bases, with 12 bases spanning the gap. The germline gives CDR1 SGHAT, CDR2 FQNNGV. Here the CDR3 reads CASSLDNGIPEQYF. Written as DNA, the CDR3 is TGTGCCAGCAGCTTAGATAATGGCATCCCCGAGCAGTACTTC.